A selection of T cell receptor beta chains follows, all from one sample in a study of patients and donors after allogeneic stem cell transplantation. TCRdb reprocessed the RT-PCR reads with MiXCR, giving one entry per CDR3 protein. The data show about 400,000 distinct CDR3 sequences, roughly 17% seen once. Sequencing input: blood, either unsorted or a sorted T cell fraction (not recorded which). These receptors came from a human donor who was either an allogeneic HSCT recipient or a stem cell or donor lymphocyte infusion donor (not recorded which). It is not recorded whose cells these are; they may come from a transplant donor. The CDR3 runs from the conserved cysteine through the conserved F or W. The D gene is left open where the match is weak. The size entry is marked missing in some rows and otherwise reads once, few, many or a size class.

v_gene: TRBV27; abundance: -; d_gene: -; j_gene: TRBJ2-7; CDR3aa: CASNSRPAWLGSHEQYF; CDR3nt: TGTGCCAGCAACTCACGACCAGCCTGGCTAGGATCCCACGAGCAGTACTTC
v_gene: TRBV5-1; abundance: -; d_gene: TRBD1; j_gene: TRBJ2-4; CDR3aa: CASSPGQGRSKNIQYF; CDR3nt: TGCGCCAGCAGCCCAGGACAGGGTAGATCCAAAAACATTCAGTACTTC
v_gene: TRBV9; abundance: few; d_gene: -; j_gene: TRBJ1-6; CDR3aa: CASSVNRDLPSPLHF; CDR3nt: TGTGCCAGCAGCGTCAACAGGGATTTACCTTCACCCCTCCACTTT
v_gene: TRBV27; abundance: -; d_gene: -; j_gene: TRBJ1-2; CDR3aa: CASSGPQGGGYTF; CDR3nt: TGTGCCAGCAGTGGTCCCCAGGGAGGTGGCTACACCTTC
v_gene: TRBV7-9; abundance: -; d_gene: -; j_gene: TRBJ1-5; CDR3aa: CASSLADGDQPQHF; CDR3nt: TGTGCCAGCAGCCTAGCCGACGGGGATCAGCCCCAGCATTTT
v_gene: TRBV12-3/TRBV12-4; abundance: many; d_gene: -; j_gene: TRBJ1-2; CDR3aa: CASSPGGGYTF; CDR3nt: TGTGCCAGCAGTCCCGGGGGTGGCTACACCTTC
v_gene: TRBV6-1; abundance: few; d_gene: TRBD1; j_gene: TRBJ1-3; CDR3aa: CATRGQGVGNTIYF; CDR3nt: TGTGCCACGAGAGGGCAGGGGGTAGGAAACACCATATATTTT
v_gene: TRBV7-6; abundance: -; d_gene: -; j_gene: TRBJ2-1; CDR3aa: CASSEGYNEQFF; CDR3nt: TGTGCCAGCTCCGAGGGATACAATGAGCAGTTCTTC
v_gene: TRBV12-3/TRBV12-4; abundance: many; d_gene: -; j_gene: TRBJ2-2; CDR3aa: CASSPRTGELFF; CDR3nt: TGTGCCAGCAGCCCCCGGACCGGGGAGCTGTTTTTT
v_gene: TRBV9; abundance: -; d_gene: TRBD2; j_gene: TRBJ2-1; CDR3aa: CASRGGNEQFF; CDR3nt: TGTGCCAGCAGGGGAGGGAATGAGCAGTTCTTC
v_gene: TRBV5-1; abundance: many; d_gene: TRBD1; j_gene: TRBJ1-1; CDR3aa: CASSKITGGTEAFF; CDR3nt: TGCGCCAGCAGTAAGATTACAGGGGGGACTGAAGCTTTCTTT
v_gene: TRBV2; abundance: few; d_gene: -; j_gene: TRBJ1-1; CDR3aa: CASTERMNTEAFF; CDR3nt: TGTGCCAGCACAGAGAGGATGAACACTGAAGCTTTCTTT